Presented here are 17 T cell receptor beta chains from one specimen sequenced in a study of cytomegalovirus exposure and HLA in healthy donors. This PCR relied on a set of 60 Vbeta primers and 13 Jbeta primers. Clones were sequenced by immunoSEQ multiplex PCR, and TCRdb holds only the in-frame ones, with some missing. The top ten hold 3% to 4.5% of the sample, which has 95,000 to 150,000 clones, about two thirds seen once. The sample comprised PBMCs. The receptor set was obtained from a young man in good health and CMV-seronegative.

This clone was found once. J is TRBJ2-7 and V is TRBV2; 7 bases are a match to TRBD2. CDR3 size: 16 residues. Unmatched junction bases numbered 12, after V lost 7 bases and J lost 0 bases. CDR1 is SNHLY, CDR2 FYNNEI, per germline. CDR3 nucleotides: TGTGCCAGCACCGACATTAGCGGGTTGAGCTCCTACGAGCAGTACTTC. This encodes CASTDISGLSSYEQYF.

V is TRBV18 and J is TRBJ1-2, with TRBD1 matching over 7 bases. J gave up 8 bases and V 5 bases, and 11 bases lay outside the gene matches. Germline CDR1 KGHSH, CDR2 LQKENI. This CDR3 comprises 14 residues. The chain's CDR3 is CASSGRDRLPGYTF. For the CDR3, the DNA is TGTGCCAGCTCAGGACGGGACAGATTGCCGGGCTACACCTTC.

The chain recombines TRBV5-5 with TRBJ2-3; D remains ambiguous. This CDR3 comprises 13 residues. The V end was cut by 0 bases, the J end by 3 bases, with 5 bases between. Germline V CDR1 and CDR2: SGHKS, YYEKEE (reference sequence). The CDR3 sequence: CASSLGYTDTQYF. CDR3 sequence (DNA): TGTGCCAGCAGCTTGGGTTATACAGATACGCAGTATTTT.

The chain employs TRBV7-6 and TRBJ2-3; 7 bases are shared with TRBD1. Germline lookup yields CDR1 SGHVS and CDR2 FNYEAQ. V lost 6 bases to trimming and J lost 5 bases; unmatched junction nucleotides: 8. This CDR3 spans 14 amino acids. CDR3 sequence reads: CASSPDRVKDTQYF. Written as DNA, the CDR3 is TGTGCCAGCAGTCCAGACAGGGTAAAAGATACGCAGTATTTT.

The chain uses TRBV10-3 and TRBJ2-3; D perhaps matches TRBD1 (6 bases). Germline V CDR1 and CDR2: ENHRY, SYGVKD. The CDR3 sequence is 14 residues long. Trimming stripped 3 bases from V and 3 bases from J, with 10 bases between. The DNA of the CDR3 is TGTGCCATCAGTGAAAACAGGGTAACAGATACGCAGTATTTT. Amino acid sequence: CAISENRVTDTQYF.

This chain joins TRBV9 and TRBJ2-3, with unresolved D. V lost 3 bases to trimming and J lost 7 bases, with 12 bases between them. Germline V CDR1 and CDR2: SGDLS, YYNGEE. CDR3 size: 13 residues. The CDR3 loop is CASSGTDLHTQYF. The CDR3 DNA sequence: TGTGCCAGCAGCGGTACCGACTTACATACGCAGTATTTT.

J is TRBJ2-7 and V is TRBV29-1; D ambiguous. The V end lost 2 bases, the J end lost 2 bases, and 10 bases lay between the germline ends. There are 13 residues in the CDR3. The germline CDR1 and CDR2 sequences are SQVTM and ANQGSEA. The CDR3 nucleotides read TGCAGCGTTGAACAGATTTCGACCTACGAGCAGTACTTC. It encodes CSVEQISTYEQYF.

J is TRBJ2-1 and V is TRBV10-3, with 9 bases lining up with TRBD2. This CDR3 has 15 amino acids. J was trimmed by 6 bases and V by 4 bases; bases with no gene match: 7. Germline CDR1 reads ENHRY; CDR2 reads SYGVKD. The CDR3 sequence is CAISGAGGPPNEQFF. The DNA for the CDR3 is TGTGCCATCAGTGGCGCGGGGGGGCCACCCAATGAGCAGTTCTTC.

This clone was found once. This chain links TRBV7-3 with TRBJ2-2, with TRBD2 matching over 8 bases. The germline V gene has CDR1 SGHTA and CDR2 FQGTGA. The CDR3 loop spans 15 amino acids. The V segment lost 5 bases and the J segment 6 bases; nucleotides outside the gene matches: 8. CDR3 amino acids: CASSPSGGNSGELFF. In DNA, the CDR3 is TGTGCCAGCAGCCCAAGCGGGGGTAATTCCGGGGAGCTGTTTTTT.

The chain carries TRBV6-5 and TRBJ2-5; 9 bases are a match to TRBD2. V gave up 0 bases and J gave up 6 bases; unmatched junction bases: 5. Germline CDR1 MNHEY, CDR2 SVGAGI. This CDR3 region has 15 residues. The CDR3 protein is CASSYSRGGRQTQYF. The CDR3 coding sequence is TGTGCCAGCAGTTACTCGCGGGGGGGCCGTCAGACCCAGTACTTC.

This chain joins TRBV4-1 and TRBJ2-1; 8 bases align to TRBD1. The CDR3 contains 13 residues. The ends lost 4 bases at V and 7 bases at J; junction bases unmatched: 3. Germline lookup yields CDR1 MGHRA and CDR2 YSYEKL. In nucleotides, the CDR3 is TGCGCCAGCAGCCCCTACAGGGGGAATGAGCAGTTCTTC. Protein product: CASSPYRGNEQFF.

Here the CDR3 DNA reads TGTGCCAGCAGCTCGACGGGACTAAGCGGGGGAATAGATACGCAGTATTTT. Residues: CASSSTGLSGGIDTQYF. V and J are TRBV5-4 and TRBJ2-3, with 8 bases fitting TRBD2. CDR1 and CDR2 from the germline V gene are SGHNT and YYREEE (reference sequence). The junction had 14 bases not matched to a gene; V was cut back by 3 bases and J by 5 bases. CDR3 size: 17 residues.

This chain uses TRBV4-2 with TRBJ2-7, with TRBD1 matching 9 bases. This CDR3 is built from 16 residues. The V gene end was trimmed by 1 base and the J gene end by 0 bases; junction bases not matched to a gene: 4. The germline V gene has CDR1 LGHNA and CDR2 YNFKEQ. CDR3 amino acids: CASSQARGQGSYEQYF. CDR3 bases: TGTGCCAGCAGCCAAGCTAGGGGACAGGGCTCCTACGAGCAGTACTTC.

This rearrangement joins TRBV5-1 to TRBJ1-1, with D possibly being TRBD1 (6 bases). Germline V lookup: CDR1 SGHRS, CDR2 YFSETQ. V was trimmed by 4 bases and J by 7 bases, leaving 11 bases between them. The CDR3 runs to 12 residues. The CDR3 reads CASSIQGHEAFF. The DNA of the CDR3 is TGCGCCAGCAGCATACAGGGACATGAAGCTTTCTTT.

The chain combines TRBV19 with TRBJ2-4; D is perhaps TRBD1 (7 bases). Trimming cost V 6 bases and J 4 bases, with 19 bases left between them. This CDR3 is built from 16 residues. Germline loops: CDR1 LNHDA, CDR2 SQIVND (reference sequence). CDR3 protein: CASSPSRGTVKNIQYF. The DNA of the CDR3 is TGTGCCAGTAGCCCTTCCCGCGGGACAGTAAAAAACATTCAGTACTTC.

This sequence joins TRBV6-5 and TRBJ2-1; a weak D match, TRBD2 (5 bases). The CDR3 totals 14 residues. Looked up from germline, CDR1 is MNHEY and CDR2 is SVGAGI. The V end was cut by 2 bases, the J end by 9 bases, with 14 bases between. CDR3 amino acids: CASSYRLEGGEQFF. CDR3 in DNA: TGTGCCAGCAGTTACCGGCTAGAGGGTGGTGAGCAGTTCTTC.

A note on this clone: The junction does not match germline at one end; this may be a read error. This chain joins TRBV7-9 and TRBJ1-5, with D perhaps matching TRBD1 (6 bases). Per the germline V gene, CDR1 is SEHNR and CDR2 is FQNEAQ (reference sequence). The CDR3 length is 14 residues. The CDR3 is CSSSTTGKGQPQHF. CDR3 DNA sequence: TGTTCCAGCAGCACCACAGGGAAGGGTCAGCCCCAGCATTTT.